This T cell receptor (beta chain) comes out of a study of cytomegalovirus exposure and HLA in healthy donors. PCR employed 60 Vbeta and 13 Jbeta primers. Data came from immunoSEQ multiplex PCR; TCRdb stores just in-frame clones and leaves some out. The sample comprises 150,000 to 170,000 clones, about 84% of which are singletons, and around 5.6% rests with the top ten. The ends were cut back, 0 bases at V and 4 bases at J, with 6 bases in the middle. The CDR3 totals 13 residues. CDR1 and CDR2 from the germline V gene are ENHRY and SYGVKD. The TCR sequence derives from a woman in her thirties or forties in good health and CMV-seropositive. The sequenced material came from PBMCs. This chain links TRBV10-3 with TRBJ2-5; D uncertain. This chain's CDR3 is CAISESSVETQYF. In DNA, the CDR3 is TGTGCCATCAGTGAGTCGTCTGTAGAGACCCAGTACTTC.